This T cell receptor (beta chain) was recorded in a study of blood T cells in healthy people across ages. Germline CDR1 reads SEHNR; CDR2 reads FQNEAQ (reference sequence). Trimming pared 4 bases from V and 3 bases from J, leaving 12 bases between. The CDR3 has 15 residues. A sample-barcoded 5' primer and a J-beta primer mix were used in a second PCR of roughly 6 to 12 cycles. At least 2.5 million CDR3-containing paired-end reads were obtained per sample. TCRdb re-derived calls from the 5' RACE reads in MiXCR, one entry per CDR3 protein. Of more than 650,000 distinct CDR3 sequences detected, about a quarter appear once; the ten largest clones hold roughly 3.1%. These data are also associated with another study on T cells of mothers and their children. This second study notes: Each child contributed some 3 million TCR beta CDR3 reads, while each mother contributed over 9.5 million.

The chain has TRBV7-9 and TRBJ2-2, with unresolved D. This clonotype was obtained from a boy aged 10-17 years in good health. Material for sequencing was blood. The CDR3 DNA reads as TGTGCCAGCAGCTCCCCGGGTGCCGACACCGGGGAGCTGTTTTTT. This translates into CASSSPGADTGELFF. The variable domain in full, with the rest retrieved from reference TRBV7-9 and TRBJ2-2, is DTGVSQNPRHKITKRGQNVTFRCDPISEHNRLYWYRQTLGQGPEFLTYFQNEAQLEKSRLLSDRFSAERPKGSFSTLEIQRTEQGDSAMYLCASSSPGADTGELFFGEGSRLTVL.